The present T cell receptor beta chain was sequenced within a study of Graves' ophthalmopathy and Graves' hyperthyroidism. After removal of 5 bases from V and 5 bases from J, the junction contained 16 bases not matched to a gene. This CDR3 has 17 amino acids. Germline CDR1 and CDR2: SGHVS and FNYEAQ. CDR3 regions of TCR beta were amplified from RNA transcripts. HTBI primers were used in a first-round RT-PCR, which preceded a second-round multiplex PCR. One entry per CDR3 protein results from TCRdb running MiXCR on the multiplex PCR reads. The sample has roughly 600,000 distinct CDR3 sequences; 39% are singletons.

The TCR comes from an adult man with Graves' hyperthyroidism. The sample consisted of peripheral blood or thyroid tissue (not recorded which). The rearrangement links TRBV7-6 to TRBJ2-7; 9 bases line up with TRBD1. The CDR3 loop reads CASSMYTGGTGTDEQYF. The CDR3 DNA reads TGTGCCAGCAGCATGTATACCGGGGGGACAGGGACCGACGAGCAGTACTTC.